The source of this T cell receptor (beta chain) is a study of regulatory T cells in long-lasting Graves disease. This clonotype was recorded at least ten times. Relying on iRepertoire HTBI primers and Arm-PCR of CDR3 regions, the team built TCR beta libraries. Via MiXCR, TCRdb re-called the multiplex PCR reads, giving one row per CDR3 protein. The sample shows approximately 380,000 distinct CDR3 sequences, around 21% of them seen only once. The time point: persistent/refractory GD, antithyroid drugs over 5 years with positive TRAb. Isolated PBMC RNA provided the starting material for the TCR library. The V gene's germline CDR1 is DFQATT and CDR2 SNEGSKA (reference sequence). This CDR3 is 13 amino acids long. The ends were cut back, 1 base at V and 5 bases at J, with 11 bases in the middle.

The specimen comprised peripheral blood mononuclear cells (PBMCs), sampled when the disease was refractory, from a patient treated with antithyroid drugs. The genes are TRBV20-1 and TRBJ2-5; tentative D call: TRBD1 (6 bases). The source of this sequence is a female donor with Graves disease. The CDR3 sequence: CSARAQGLETQYF. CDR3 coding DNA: TGCAGTGCTAGAGCCCAGGGGTTGGAGACCCAGTACTTC.